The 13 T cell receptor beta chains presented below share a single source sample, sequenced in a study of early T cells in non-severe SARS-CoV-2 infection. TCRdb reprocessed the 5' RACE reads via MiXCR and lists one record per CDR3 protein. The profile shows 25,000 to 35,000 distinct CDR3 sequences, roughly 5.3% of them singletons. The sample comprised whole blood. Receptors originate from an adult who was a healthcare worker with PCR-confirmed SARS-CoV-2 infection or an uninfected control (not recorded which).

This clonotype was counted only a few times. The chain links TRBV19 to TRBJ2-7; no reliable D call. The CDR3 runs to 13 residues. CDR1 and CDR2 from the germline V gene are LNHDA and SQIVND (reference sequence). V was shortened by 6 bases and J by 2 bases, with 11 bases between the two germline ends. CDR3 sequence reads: CASSRALTYEQYF. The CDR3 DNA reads TGTGCCAGTAGCCGTGCTCTTACCTACGAGCAGTACTTC.

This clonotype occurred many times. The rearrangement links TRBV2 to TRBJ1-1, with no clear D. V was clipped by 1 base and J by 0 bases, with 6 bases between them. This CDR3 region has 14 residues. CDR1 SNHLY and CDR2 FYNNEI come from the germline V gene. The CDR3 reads CASSEGHLNTEAFF. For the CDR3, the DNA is TGTGCCAGCAGTGAAGGACACCTGAACACTGAAGCTTTCTTT.

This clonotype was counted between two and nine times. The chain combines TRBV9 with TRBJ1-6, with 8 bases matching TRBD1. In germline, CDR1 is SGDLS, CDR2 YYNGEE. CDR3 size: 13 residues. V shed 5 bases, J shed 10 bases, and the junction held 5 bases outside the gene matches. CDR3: CASSPQGVSPLHF. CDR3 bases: TGTGCCAGCAGTCCACAGGGGGTCTCACCCCTCCACTTT.

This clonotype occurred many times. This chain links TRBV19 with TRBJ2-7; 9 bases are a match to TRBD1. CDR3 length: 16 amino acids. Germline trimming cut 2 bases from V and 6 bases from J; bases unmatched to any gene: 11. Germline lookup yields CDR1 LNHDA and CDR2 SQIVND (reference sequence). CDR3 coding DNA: TGTGCCAGTAGTATACAATCCCGGGGACAGGGAACCGAGCAGTACTTC. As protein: CASSIQSRGQGTEQYF.

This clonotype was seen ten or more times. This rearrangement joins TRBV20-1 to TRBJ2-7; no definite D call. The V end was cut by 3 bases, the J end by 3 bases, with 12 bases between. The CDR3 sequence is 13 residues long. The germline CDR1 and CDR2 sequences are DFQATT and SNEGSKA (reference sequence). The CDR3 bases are TGCAGTGCTAGCGGAGAAGTTTTCTACGAGCAGTACTTC. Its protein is CSASGEVFYEQYF.

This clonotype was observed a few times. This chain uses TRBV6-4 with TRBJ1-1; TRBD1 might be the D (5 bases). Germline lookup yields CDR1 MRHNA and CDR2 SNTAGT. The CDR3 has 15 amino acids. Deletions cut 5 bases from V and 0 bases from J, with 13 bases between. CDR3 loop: CASSRGAGLNTEAFF. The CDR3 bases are TGTGCCAGCAGTCGAGGAGCAGGGTTGAACACTGAAGCTTTCTTT.

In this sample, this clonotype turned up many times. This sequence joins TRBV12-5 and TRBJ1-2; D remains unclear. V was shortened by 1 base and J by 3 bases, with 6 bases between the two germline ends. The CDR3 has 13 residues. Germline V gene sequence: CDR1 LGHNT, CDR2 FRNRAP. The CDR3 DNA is TGTGCTAGTGGTTTGGACAGATACTATGGCTACACCTTC. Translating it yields CASGLDRYYGYTF.

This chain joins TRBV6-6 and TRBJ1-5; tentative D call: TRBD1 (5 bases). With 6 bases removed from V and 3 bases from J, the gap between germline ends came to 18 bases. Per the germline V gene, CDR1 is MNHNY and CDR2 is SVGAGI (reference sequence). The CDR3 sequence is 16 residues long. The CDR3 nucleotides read TGTGCCAGCAGCCCGAGTCGGGGGGGTATCAATCAGCCCCAGCATTTT. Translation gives CASSPSRGGINQPQHF.

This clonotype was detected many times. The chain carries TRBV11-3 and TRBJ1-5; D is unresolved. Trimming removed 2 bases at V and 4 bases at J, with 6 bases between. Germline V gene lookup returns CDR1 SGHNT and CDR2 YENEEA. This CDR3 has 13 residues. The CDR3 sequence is CASSLLSNQPQHF. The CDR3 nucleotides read TGTGCCAGCAGCTTACTTAGTAATCAGCCCCAGCATTTT.

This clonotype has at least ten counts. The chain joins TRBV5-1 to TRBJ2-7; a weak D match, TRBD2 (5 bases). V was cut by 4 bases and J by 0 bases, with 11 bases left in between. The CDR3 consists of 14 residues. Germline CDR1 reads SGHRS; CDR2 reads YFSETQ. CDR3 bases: TGCGCCAGCAGCCTTCAACTAGACTCCTACGAGCAGTACTTC. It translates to CASSLQLDSYEQYF.

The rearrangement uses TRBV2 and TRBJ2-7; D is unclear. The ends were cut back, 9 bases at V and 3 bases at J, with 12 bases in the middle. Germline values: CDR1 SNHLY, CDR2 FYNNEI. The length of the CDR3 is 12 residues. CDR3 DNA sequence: TGTGCCAGTGGCCTTACAGTCTACGAGCAGTACTTC. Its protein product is CASGLTVYEQYF.

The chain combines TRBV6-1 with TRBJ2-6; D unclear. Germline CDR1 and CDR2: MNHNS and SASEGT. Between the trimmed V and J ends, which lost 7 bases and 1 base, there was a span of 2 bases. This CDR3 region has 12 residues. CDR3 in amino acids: CASTSGANVLTF. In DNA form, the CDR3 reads TGTGCCAGCACTTCTGGGGCCAACGTCCTGACTTTC.

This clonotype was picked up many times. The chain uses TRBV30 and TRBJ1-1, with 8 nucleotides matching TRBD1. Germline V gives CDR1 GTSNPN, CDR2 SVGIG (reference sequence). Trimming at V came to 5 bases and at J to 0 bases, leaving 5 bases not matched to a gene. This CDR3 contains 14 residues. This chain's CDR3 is CAWGQGQMNTEAFF. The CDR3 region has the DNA TGTGCCTGGGGACAGGGACAGATGAACACTGAAGCTTTCTTT.